These T cell receptor beta chains were read from a single sample in a study of CD8+ T cells in alopecia areata. The data were produced by immunoSEQ multiplex PCR, yet TCRdb's version contains in-frame clones alone and is incomplete. The sample gives about 99,000 clones, over 75% of which show up once; approximately 10% is in the top ten. Specimen: CD8+ T cells sorted from blood, collected at approximately week 30, from a patient treated with tofacitinib. The origin of the receptors is a human donor with alopecia areata. CDR3s include the opening cysteine and the closing phenylalanine or tryptophan. A D gene is named only where the DNA matches it firmly. Rows may omit the clone size; those that give it use once, few, many or a size class.

v_gene,abundance,d_gene,j_gene,CDR3aa,CDR3nt
TRBV7-9,once,.,TRBJ2-1,CASSLRHFSYNEQFF,TGTGCCAGCAGCTTGAGACATTTCTCCTACAATGAGCAGTTCTTC
TRBV27,few,TRBD2,TRBJ2-5,CASSETSGGIQETQYF,TGTGCCAGCAGCGAAACTAGCGGGGGGATCCAAGAGACCCAGTACTTC
TRBV7-3,.,.,TRBJ2-1,CASSQEGDEQFF,TGCGCCAGCAGCCAAGAGGGGGATGAGCAGTTCTTC
TRBV5-4,.,TRBD2,TRBJ2-1,CASSLDSGGEGDEQFF,TGTGCCAGCAGCTTGGATAGCGGGGGGGAGGGAGATGAGCAGTTCTTC
TRBV7-2,.,.,TRBJ2-3,CASSSGIPSTDTQYF,TGTGCCAGCAGTTCCGGGATCCCTAGCACAGATACGCAGTATTTT
TRBV7-9,.,.,TRBJ2-3,CASSLKDTDTQYF,TGTGCCAGCAGCTTGAAGGACACAGATACGCAGTATTTT
TRBV27,.,TRBD1,TRBJ2-1,CASNLQGSLYNEQFF,TGTGCCAGCAACTTACAGGGGTCCCTCTACAATGAGCAGTTCTTC
TRBV11-2,.,.,TRBJ2-7,CASSLSLGYYEQYF,TGTGCCAGCAGCTTATCGTTAGGGTACTACGAGCAGTACTTC
TRBV9,.,.,TRBJ1-1,CASSERGGTEAFF,TGTGCCAGCAGCGAGAGGGGTGGTACTGAAGCTTTCTTT
TRBV30,.,.,TRBJ2-7,CAWSETGFSYEQYF,TGTGCCTGGAGCGAGACAGGATTCTCCTACGAGCAGTACTTC
TRBV29-1,.,.,TRBJ1-1,CSAESGGRRTEAFF,TGCAGCGCAGAAAGTGGAGGGCGCCGGACTGAAGCTTTCTTT
TRBV6-1,.,.,TRBJ2-7,CASLVEDSTYEQYF,TGTGCCAGCCTAGTCGAAGATTCGACCTACGAGCAGTACTTC
TRBV7-9,once,TRBD2,TRBJ2-1,CASRLAALEQFF,TGTGCCAGCCGACTAGCGGCCTTGGAGCAGTTCTTC
TRBV4-2,.,.,TRBJ2-1,CASSLAGEAYNEQFF,TGTGCCAGCAGCCTCGCCGGGGAGGCCTACAATGAGCAGTTCTTC
TRBV7-9,.,.,TRBJ2-3,CASRPGVSTDTQYF,TGTGCCAGCAGGCCGGGGGTCAGCACAGATACGCAGTATTTT
TRBV29-1,.,TRBD2,TRBJ2-3,CSSRLAGGPTDTQYF,TGCAGCTCACGACTAGCGGGAGGGCCAACAGATACGCAGTATTTT
TRBV11-2,.,TRBD2,TRBJ2-2,CASSLDKSLAGAAGELFF,TGTGCCAGCAGCTTAGATAAGTCCCTAGCGGGAGCGGCCGGGGAGCTGTTTTTT
TRBV25-1,.,TRBD1,TRBJ1-2,CASSATGTNYGYTF,TGTGCCAGCAGTGCGACAGGGACTAACTATGGCTACACCTTC
TRBV10-2,.,TRBD2,TRBJ2-2,CATASGISGELFF,TGCGCCACCGCTAGCGGGATAAGCGGGGAGCTGTTTTTT
TRBV19,.,.,TRBJ2-1,CASNDLGTYNEQFF,TGTGCCAGTAACGATCTAGGCACCTACAATGAGCAGTTCTTC
TRBV29-1,.,TRBD2,TRBJ2-1,CSVAFYSGSRYNEQFF,TGCAGCGTTGCCTTCTACAGCGGGAGTCGATACAATGAGCAGTTCTTC
TRBV4-2,.,TRBD1,TRBJ2-7,CASSRQGSGEQYF,TGTGCCAGCAGCCGACAGGGGTCCGGCGAGCAGTACTTC
TRBV5-1,.,TRBD1,TRBJ2-1,CASSLGQGANNEQFF,TGCGCCAGCAGCTTGGGACAGGGGGCCAACAATGAGCAGTTCTTC
TRBV9,.,.,TRBJ1-5,CASSADSVWSPQHF,TGTGCCAGCAGCGCCGACAGTGTTTGGTCACCCCAGCATTTT
TRBV29-1,.,TRBD2,TRBJ2-7,CSVEDASAGETYEQYF,TGCAGCGTTGAAGATGCCTCCGCGGGGGAGACCTACGAGCAGTACTTC
TRBV5-1,once,.,TRBJ1-1,CASSLGPLGNTEAFF,TGCGCCAGCAGCTTGGGTCCACTGGGGAACACTGAAGCTTTCTTT
TRBV25-1,.,TRBD1,TRBJ2-7,CASEGDRSYEQYF,TGTGCCAGCGAAGGGGACAGAAGCTACGAGCAGTACTTC
TRBV10-3,.,.,TRBJ2-7,CAISEPETYEQYF,TGTGCCATCAGTGAGCCCGAGACCTACGAGCAGTACTTC
TRBV25-1,.,.,TRBJ2-7,CASSARGRPPGEQYF,TGTGCCAGCAGCGCCCGGGGCAGGCCCCCGGGGGAGCAGTACTTC
TRBV27,.,TRBD2,TRBJ2-7,CASSLSFTSGFYEQYF,TGTGCCAGCAGTTTGAGTTTTACTAGCGGGTTCTACGAGCAGTACTTC
TRBV14,.,.,TRBJ2-3,CASSQEWADGDTQYF,TGTGCCAGCAGCCAAGAATGGGCCGACGGAGATACGCAGTATTTT
TRBV4-1,.,.,TRBJ2-7,CASSQVVVQGTTYEQYF,TGCGCCAGCAGCCAAGTCGTCGTACAGGGAACGACCTACGAGCAGTACTTC
TRBV9,.,.,TRBJ1-5,CASSGGADVEPQHF,TGTGCCAGCAGCGGTGGGGCCGATGTAGAGCCCCAGCATTTT
TRBV2,.,.,TRBJ2-2,CASSDRVNTGELFF,TGTGCCAGCAGTGACAGGGTAAACACCGGGGAGCTGTTTTTT
TRBV27,few,.,TRBJ2-1,CATFGRGPYNEQFF,TGTGCCACCTTCGGTAGGGGACCCTACAATGAGCAGTTCTTC
TRBV9,.,.,TRBJ1-1,CASSGLEAFF,TGTGCCAGCTCCGGCCTGGAAGCTTTCTTT
TRBV7-9,.,.,TRBJ1-2,CASITWDGQKDYGYTF,TGTGCCAGCATCACTTGGGATGGACAAAAGGACTATGGCTACACCTTC
TRBV13,.,.,TRBJ2-1,CASSFPSVSSYNEQFF,TGTGCCAGCAGCTTCCCCTCGGTGAGCTCCTACAATGAGCAGTTCTTC
TRBV29-1,.,TRBD1,TRBJ2-1,CSVEVWTGVVNEQFF,TGCAGCGTTGAGGTGTGGACAGGGGTCGTCAATGAGCAGTTCTTC
TRBV9,few,TRBD1,TRBJ2-7,CASSQRTGGTDEQYF,TGTGCCAGCAGCCAACGGACAGGGGGCACAGACGAGCAGTACTTC
TRBV7-9,.,.,TRBJ1-1,CASSPPEAFF,TGTGCCAGCAGCCCCCCTGAAGCTTTCTTT
TRBV6-5,.,TRBD1,TRBJ2-7,CASSYGQGATYEQYF,TGTGCCAGCAGTTACGGGCAGGGGGCCACCTACGAGCAGTACTTC
TRBV10-3,.,.,TRBJ1-5,CAISASSGNQPQHF,TGTGCCATCAGTGCTAGTAGTGGCAATCAGCCCCAGCATTTT
TRBV7-8,once,.,TRBJ2-7,CASSLPAGYEQYF,TGTGCCAGCAGCTTACCCGCGGGGTACGAGCAGTACTTC
TRBV29-1,.,.,TRBJ1-2,CSVETTGNSPPNYGYTF,TGCAGCGTTGAAACGACGGGAAACAGCCCCCCTAACTATGGCTACACCTTC
TRBV27,.,TRBD2,TRBJ2-1,CASSLSTVGTRGNEQFF,TGTGCCAGCAGTTTATCGACTGTAGGGACTAGAGGAAATGAGCAGTTCTTC